Below, 19 T cell receptor beta chains from the same sample are listed, as sequenced in a study of regulatory T cells in long-lasting Graves disease. For TCR beta, libraries came from iRepertoire HTBI primers and Arm-PCR of CDR3 regions. In TCRdb, the multiplex PCR reads were re-called with MiXCR into one record per CDR3 protein. Seen here are about 200,000 distinct CDR3 sequences, around 20% observed once, and the top ten hold around 11%. Regarding time point: newly diagnosed GD, antithyroid drugs for less than 3 months. The TCR library used RNA extracted from PBMCs. The same specimen was also included in a second study, on T cells in Graves' hyperthyroidism and ophthalmopathy.

Specimen: peripheral blood mononuclear cells (PBMCs), collected at new diagnosis, from a patient treated with antithyroid drugs. Source of these receptors: a woman in her 30s with Graves disease.

This chain's CDR3 is CSASPASGSYNEQFF. The CDR3 bases are TGCAGTGCTTCCCCCGCTAGCGGGTCCTACAATGAGCAGTTCTTC. The chain carries TRBV20-1 and TRBJ2-1, with 8 bases identical to TRBD2. The CDR3 contains 15 residues. V shed 5 bases and J 1 base; nucleotides not matched to a gene: 7. Germline lookup yields CDR1 DFQATT and CDR2 SNEGSKA (reference sequence).

The chain links TRBV20-1 to TRBJ2-2; D ambiguous. From germline, CDR1 is DFQATT and CDR2 SNEGSKA (reference sequence). CDR3 length equals 13 residues. Trimming took off 0 bases at V and 3 bases at J, with 5 bases between the two ends. The CDR3 coding sequence is TGCAGTGCTAGAGATTTGCACACCGGGGAGCTGTTTTTT. Its protein is CSARDLHTGELFF.

The rearrangement joins TRBV27 to TRBJ2-7; maybe TRBD2 (6 bases). V lost 2 bases and J 5 bases, leaving 10 bases between the germline ends. Germline CDR1 is MNHEY and CDR2 is SMNVEV (reference sequence). This CDR3 is 13 amino acids long. The CDR3 sequence is CASSLGGINEQYF. Written as DNA, the CDR3 is TGTGCCAGCAGTTTAGGAGGGATCAACGAGCAGTACTTC.

Worth noting for this clonotype: A junction end diverges from the germline sequence, so it may reflect a read error. The V call is TRBV20-1, the J call TRBJ1-2; a weak D match, TRBD1 (6 bases). Germline loops: CDR1 DFQATT, CDR2 SNEGSKA (reference sequence). The CDR3 sequence is 13 residues long. The CDR3 DNA follows: TGCAGTGCTAGAGAGAGGACAGCCTATAGCTACACCTTC. It codes for CSARERTAYSYTF.

The CDR3 protein is CASSPDRGWGEAFF. The CDR3 DNA reads TGTGCCAGCAGCCCAGACAGGGGATGGGGTGAAGCTTTCTTT. The chain combines TRBV7-2 with TRBJ1-1, with 8 bases identical to TRBD1. J gave up 7 bases and V 5 bases, and 9 bases lay outside the gene matches. Germline CDR1 is SGHTA and CDR2 is FQGNSA. The CDR3 runs to 14 residues. The full variable domain, with the rest looked up from reference TRBV7-2 and TRBJ1-1, is GAGVSQSPSNKVTEKGKDVELRCDPISGHTALYWYRQSLGQGLEFLIYFQGNSAPDKSGLPSDRFSAERTGGSVSTLTIQRTQQEDSAVYLCASSPDRGWGEAFFGQGTRLTVV.

This clonotype showed up many times. V gene TRBV11-3 combines with J gene TRBJ1-6; 7 bases map to TRBD1. CDR3 length equals 13 residues. V lost 4 bases to trimming and J lost 7 bases; unmatched junction nucleotides: 1. Germline values: CDR1 SGHNT, CDR2 YENEEA. The CDR3 region has the DNA TGTGCCAGCAGCTCAGGGGGAAATTCACCCCTCCACTTT. It translates to CASSSGGNSPLHF.

This clonotype was seen many times. The CDR3 bases are TGTGCCAGCAGTGTGGAGGCAGTGACCGGGGAGCTGTTTTTT. Its protein product is CASSVEAVTGELFF. This chain connects TRBV2 to TRBJ2-2; D perhaps matches TRBD2 (5 bases). Looked up from germline, CDR1 is SNHLY and CDR2 is FYNNEI. Trimming removed 4 bases from V and 5 bases from J, with 11 bases in between. CDR3 length: 14 amino acids. Full variable domain (remainder filled in from reference TRBV2 and TRBJ2-2): EPEVTQTPSHQVTQMGQEVILRCVPISNHLYFYWYRQILGQKVEFLVSFYNNEISEKSEIFDDQFSVERPDGSNFTLKIRSTKLEDSAMYFCASSVEAVTGELFFGEGSRLTVL.

This clonotype was recorded many times. The CDR3 DNA reads TGTGCCACCAGTGTAAGGAGGGCAGAGACTTTTGGCTATGGCTACACCTTC. Residues: CATSVRRAETFGYGYTF. V is TRBV24-1 and J is TRBJ1-2, with D uncertain. Trimming shortened V by 5 bases and J by 4 bases, and 22 bases separated the two germline ends. The CDR3 contains 17 residues. Germline V CDR1 and CDR2: KGHDR, SFDVKD.

The chain links TRBV9 to TRBJ2-1, with D possibly called TRBD1 or TRBD2 (5 bases each). The V end was cut by 2 bases, the J end by 5 bases, with 14 bases between. This CDR3 has 15 amino acids. Germline V gene lookup returns CDR1 SGDLS and CDR2 YYNGEE. CDR3 nucleotide sequence: TGTGCCAGCAGCGTTACGGACGGGACGGACAATGAGCAGTTCTTC. Translated: CASSVTDGTDNEQFF.

This clonotype was detected ten times or more. The V gene is TRBV20-1, the J gene TRBJ2-1; D assignment may be TRBD1 or TRBD2 (5 bases each). Germline loops: CDR1 DFQATT, CDR2 SNEGSKA (reference sequence). The length of the CDR3 is 14 residues. The V and J ends lost 2 bases and 7 bases respectively, with 15 bases between them. The CDR3 DNA follows: TGCAGTGCTAGAACCGGGACCCCTTTTAATGAGCAGTTCTTC. It codes for CSARTGTPFNEQFF.

This clonotype appeared a few times. The J gene is TRBJ1-1, the V gene TRBV10-1; no reliable D call. This CDR3 has 13 residues. Germline assignment: CDR1 WNHNN and CDR2 SYGVQD (reference sequence). Trimming pared 0 bases from V and 5 bases from J, leaving 7 bases between. The CDR3 coding sequence is TGCGCCAGCAGTGAGTCTAAAGTAACTGAAGCTTTCTTT. It encodes CASSESKVTEAFF.

This clonotype came up many times. The chain carries TRBV27 and TRBJ2-7; TRBD1 matches at 10 bases. In germline, CDR1 is MNHEY, CDR2 SMNVEV (reference sequence). After removal of 6 bases from V and 3 bases from J, the junction contained 5 bases not matched to a gene. There are 14 residues in the CDR3. The CDR3 DNA follows: TGTGCCAGCAGCTTGCGGGACAGGGGCTACGAGCAGTACTTC. It yields the protein CASSLRDRGYEQYF.

This clonotype was counted many times. The chain couples TRBV6-1 to TRBJ2-3; 8 nucleotides agree with TRBD2. The CDR3 consists of 14 residues. V was clipped by 7 bases and J by 5 bases; unmatched bases: 8. Germline CDR1 reads MNHNS; CDR2 reads SASEGT. Written as DNA, the CDR3 is TGTGCCAGCACCGACGGGGGGGGGGGAGATACGCAGTATTTT. This codes for CASTDGGGGDTQYF.

The table lists this clonotype with many counts. The gene calls are TRBV7-9 and TRBJ1-2; no clear D. The CDR3 covers 14 residues. Trimming removed 1 base at V and 6 bases at J, with 12 bases between. The germline CDR1 and CDR2 sequences are SEHNR and FQNEAQ (reference sequence). The CDR3 coding sequence is TGTGCCAGCAGCTTAGATCGGGAGTCGGATGGCTACACCTTC. Amino acid sequence: CASSLDRESDGYTF.

The chain has TRBV28 and TRBJ2-6; D gene uncertain. CDR1 MDHEN and CDR2 SYDVKM come from the germline V gene. Trimming shortened V by 4 bases and J by 3 bases, and 10 bases separated the two germline ends. The CDR3 has 15 residues. CDR3 residues: CASSSGRFGANVLTF. CDR3 DNA sequence: TGTGCCAGCAGTTCCGGCAGGTTTGGGGCCAACGTCCTGACTTTC.

V gene TRBV10-3 combines with J gene TRBJ2-7; TRBD2 might be the D (6 bases). The V end was cut by 2 bases, the J end by 5 bases, with 10 bases between. The CDR3 length is 13 residues. Germline V gives CDR1 ENHRY, CDR2 SYGVKD. The DNA of the CDR3 is TGTGCCATCAGTGAGAGGGAGGCCAACGAGCAGTACTTC. It encodes CAISEREANEQYF.

This clonotype was recorded many times. The chain uses TRBV18 and TRBJ1-4; 8 positions match TRBD1. Germline CDR1 reads KGHSH; CDR2 reads LQKENI. The CDR3 is made up of 14 amino acids. The ends lost 4 bases at V and 8 bases at J; junction bases unmatched: 6. CDR3 residues: CASSRTGMGEKLFF. The CDR3 region has the DNA TGTGCCAGCTCACGGACAGGGATGGGAGAAAAACTGTTTTTT. The full variable domain, completed using reference TRBV18 and TRBJ1-4, is NAGVMQNPRHLVRRRGQEARLRCSPMKGHSHVYWYRQLPEEGLKFMVYLQKENIIDESGMPKERFSAEFPKEGPSILRIQQVVRGDSAAYFCASSRTGMGEKLFFGSGTQLSVL.

J is TRBJ1-5 and V is TRBV30; the D is unclear. With 2 bases removed from V and 6 bases from J, the gap between germline ends came to 11 bases. Germline loops: CDR1 GTSNPN, CDR2 SVGIG (reference sequence). The CDR3 is made up of 13 amino acids. The CDR3 nucleotides are TGTGCCTGGAGTCCCGATTTTAGTCAGCCCCAGCATTTT. Translating gives CAWSPDFSQPQHF.

This clonotype was observed at least ten times. The CDR3 DNA sequence: TGTGCCAGCAGTTTTGGCGGGGGTGAGTTCAATGAGCAGTTCTTC. Translating gives CASSFGGGEFNEQFF. The chain uses TRBV12-3 or TRBV12-4 and TRBJ2-1, with 7 bases lining up with TRBD2. The CDR3 extends over 15 amino acids. The junction had 8 bases not matched to a gene; V was cut back by 3 bases and J by 6 bases.